This T cell receptor beta chain was captured by sequencing in a study of T cells after yellow fever vaccination (dated by TCRdb to between 2019 and 2020). Regarding the research as a whole: The SMART-Seq v4 Ultra Low Input RNA kit was used to prepare libraries from fractions with low cell numbers. To track T-cell clones before and after primary and booster YFV17D yellow fever vaccination, bulk TCR alpha and beta repertoires were sequenced longitudinally. The cohort comprised two healthy male donors, one aged 18 to 30 and one aged 30 to 40 years. Blood was drawn at multiple timepoints before and after primary and secondary immunization, with bulk PBMC replicates and cell subsets isolated. Overall study results and their limits: Computational filtering was needed because FACS-sorted repertoires could contain abundant contaminating clonotypes from the bulk population. The secondary T-cell response was found to be weaker but faster than the primary response, with a peak reached on day 5 rather than on day 15. A small fraction of clonotypes showed up in both the CD4 and CD8 compartments, probably as a result of convergent recombination. The study included only a couple of donors, which limits how far the findings can be generalized. After the booster, most clones that had expanded after primary vaccination were detected again (approximately 96% of CD4 and roughly nine tenths of CD8), suggesting broad maintenance of memory.

According to the study, the label for this sample's treatment or condition signals: live attenuated yellow fever vaccine strain. At every blood-draw timepoint, two biological replicates of bulk PBMCs were collected. PBMCs were isolated from peripheral blood using a standard Ficoll-Paque protocol. TriZol was used to extract RNA from bulk PBMCs, CD4 and CD8 fractions, and dextramer-positive and dextramer-negative fractions. The germline V gene (reference sequence) sets CDR1 to MNHEY and CDR2 to SMNVEV. For this chain, trimming is 4 bases at the V end and 5 bases at the J end, and the number of junction bases without a gene match is 5. The CDR3 holds 14 amino acids from the cysteine to the phenylalanine. Only CDR3 DNA remains: 42 bases, in frame from the first base. This clonotype was recorded at least ten times. This clone's antigen is unknown. No base quality values were provided; no much bigger clone lies one nucleotide off.

The run used an Illumina NovaSeq 6000. Synthesis of TCR cDNA relied on 5'RACE template switching, a step that introduced a universal primer site along with unique molecular identifiers. Priming of cDNA synthesis was performed from both the TCR alpha and TCR beta constant segments. Libraries were amplified in two PCR steps, with sample barcodes and sequencing adapters added in the second step. Sequencing of libraries was done on Illumina HiSeq 2500 (2x100 bp) or NovaSeq (2x150 bp). Processing in the source paper ran as follows. Reads were demultiplexed and collapsed into UMI consensus sequences with MIGEC, and V(D)J alignment was performed with MiXCR. Clonotypes responding to the vaccine were identified with edgeR on replicate PBMC samples, with the criteria of FDR below 0.01 and a log2 fold change above 5 up to day 15. Bulk clonotypes were assigned CD4 or CD8 identity according to which sequenced CD4 or CD8 repertoire held them at higher abundance. The public reads were quality trimmed at Q25 with fastp and then assembled into clones with MiXCR by TCRdb, keeping productive beta chains. Rows are combined by CDR3 protein, so each entry shows the most common genes and DNA. The V and J calls follow TCRdb's processing rather than the paper's. The sample yields about 310,000 distinct CDR3 sequences; 3.6% were counted once. Of the sample, roughly a quarter falls within the top ten clones.

This chain is built from TRBV27 and TRBJ1-1; 9 bases in the junction line up with TRBD1. This receptor was taken from a man aged 18 to 35 who received the YFV17D yellow fever vaccine. This specimen consisted of PBMCs, obtained on the day of the yellow fever booster vaccination. Read as DNA, the sequence is TGTGCCAGCAGTTCACAGGGGGCCGGGACTGAAGCTTTCTTT. This gives the protein CASSSQGAGTEAFF.